The present T cell receptor beta chain was sequenced within a study of cytomegalovirus exposure and HLA in healthy donors. Study conclusions and caveats: Three chains linked to CMV were shown in vitro to be specific for CMV antigens. One later analysis, an examination of the roughly 110 validation repertoires, found that first-cohort TCR clusters tended to co-occur in them. The authors enumerated some 170 TCR beta chains as linked to cytomegalovirus. According to reports, the classifier identified cytomegalovirus status with high specificity and sensitivity.

A note on this clone: What it binds is not known.

Assay used: immunoSEQ multiplex PCR; TCRdb lists only in-frame clones, some missing. The sample shows over 250,000 clones, 80% to 90% of them seen only once. Germline assignment: CDR1 SGHTA and CDR2 FQGNSA. Trimming took 2 bases from V and 0 from J; bases not matched to a gene: 12. The CDR3 totals 18 residues. This sequence originates from a woman between 18 and 30 years old in good health and CMV-seronegative. The sequencing input was PBMCs. V and J are TRBV7-2 and TRBJ1-1; 7 bases match TRBD1. In nucleotides, the CDR3 is TGTGCCAGCAGCTTACGTTATCTACGACAGGGCTTGAACACTGAAGCTTTCTTT. Amino acids: CASSLRYLRQGLNTEAFF.